Sequencing of this TCR beta chain was carried out in a study of blood T cell repertoires in COVID-19. This CDR3 region has 14 residues. V was trimmed by 1 base and J by 5 bases, leaving 12 bases between them. Germline V gene data show CDR1 as SGHNT and CDR2 as YYREEE (reference sequence). The age range of participants was about 18 to 100 years, with residence in under 25 US areas. Produced via immunoSEQ multiplex PCR; TCRdb's table is partial and in-frame only. Of 130,000 to 150,000 clones listed, 80% to 90% are singletons. V usage is TRBV5-4 and J usage is TRBJ2-5; a weak D match, TRBD2 (7 bases). The clonotype originates from a man aged 60 to 69 who had recovered from COVID-19. The sample was PBMCs or T cells enriched from blood (not recorded which). The DNA of the CDR3 is TGTGCCAGCAGCTTGAAACAGGGAGGGGAGACCCAGTACTTC. Its protein is CASSLKQGGETQYF.